This T cell receptor beta chain was observed in a study of HIV-infected patients and healthy controls (dated by TCRdb to the mid-2010s). About the study as a whole: After three months of therapy, CD4 counts in 14 of 16 patients increased to a modest but significant degree while remaining below normal ranges. CD8 counts did not change consistently during early therapy, while the CD4:CD8 ratio increased slightly. An undetectable viral load was attained by 11 of 16 patients by the second bleed and by all patients after a further year of therapy. Relative to controls, total CDR3 counts per chain did not differ significantly, and patients lacked overall T-cell lymphocytopenia. The question the study tested was whether immune perturbation and reconstitution could be captured by deep TCR repertoire sequencing of small blood samples from HIV patients.

This clonotype has at least ten counts. Its antigen is unknown. The sample holds no much larger clone one base away, and base qualities are not on file. Since whole blood was used without any cell fractionation, the repertoire reflected all peripheral T cells in unsorted form. For RNA extraction, 2.5 to 3 ml of peripheral blood was drawn into Tempus tubes. HIV-infected adults not yet given antiretroviral therapy and scheduled to start treatment were recruited, and the first sixteen eligible patients underwent processing. Patients with febrile or AIDS-related illness, tumors, hepatitis B or C coinfection, immunomodulatory therapy, recent vaccination or treatment interruptions were excluded from enrollment. The TURBO-DNase kit was used to remove leftover genomic DNA, and GLOBINclear was used to deplete globin mRNA. Pretreatment blood was drawn from HIV-infected patients immediately prior to the initiation of antiretroviral therapy.

400 to 550 ng RNA was reverse transcribed with SuperScript III using primers against the alpha and beta constant regions. Separate libraries for the alpha and beta chains were generated through chain-specific third strand synthesis that incorporated multiplexing indices. To avoid primer bias, the protocol used one single primer pair to amplify every rearrangement within a chain, and the protocol also attached molecular barcodes to each cDNA molecule. The SP2 sequencing primer site and a random hexamer were carried on a 5' RACE adapter, to which purified cDNA was joined by T4 RNA Ligase 1. Second strand synthesis was primed from the SP2 site with Phusion polymerase, using slow temperature ramps to favor optimal annealing. The 12-nucleotide barcode on each molecule comprised two random hexamer sequences, both introduced before amplification and concatenated. P5 and P7 adapter elements plus a second index were added in a short first PCR, which was followed by a roughly 25-cycle amplification PCR with P5s and P7 primers. A total of about 25 PCR cycles were applied to the libraries, which were quantified on a Qubit, sized on a Bioanalyzer, and diluted to about 4 nM. Sequencing of the normalized libraries was performed on an Illumina MiSeq with 2 x 250 paired-end kits. MinElute columns were the means by which the reverse transcription reactions were cleaned up, and the reactions were eluted into approximately 10 ul Tris-Cl. A 1:1 ratio of AMPure XP beads was used to clean the adapter ligations after they had run for around 25 hours at 16 degrees C. As for the authors' bioinformatics: Demultiplexed FASTQ files were processed with a modified Decombinator by which V, J, insert and barcode information was output. Any sequence that shared a barcode yet differed from the dominant sequence was discarded as an error, and the number of original cDNA molecules was estimated by counting barcodes clustered at Levenshtein distance 3. The R packages ineq, vegan, igraph and RCytoscape were used for downstream analyses, with IMGT nomenclature and CDR3 definitions applied. To avoid skew from clonal expansion, each TCR was counted once, and V gene usage was computed over distinct sequences. Within a donor, similarity networks joined unique CDR3 amino acid sequences in every case where two of them were separated by a single Levenshtein edit. In the repertoires, a search was made for a compiled set of published HIV-specific CDR3s (around 95 alpha, approximately 700 beta) and CMV-specific CDR3s (approximately 13 alpha, 250 to 300 beta). Random subsampling to size-matched repertoires demonstrated that the decreased diversity in patients did not result from their lower sequence numbers. Using fastp trimming at Q25 and MiXCR clonotype assembly, TCRdb reanalyzed the public sequencing data and kept in-frame beta chains. Every entry covers one CDR3 protein and lists the most common genes and DNA from its rows. The V and J calls follow TCRdb's processing rather than the paper's. This sample is represented by roughly 9,300 distinct CDR3 sequences; less than 11% of them were singletons. 17% of the sample belongs to the ten largest clones.

Findings and caveats that apply to the study as a whole: In the samples, alpha-beta chain pairing was left undetermined. Slight age and sex profile differences between the study cohorts did not explain the observed diversity differences. HIV-infected repertoires had significantly higher mean Gini indices than controls, possibly reflecting oligoclonality. Alpha-chain CDR3s from MAIT cells occurred at high frequency in healthy controls but were severely depleted in HIV+ repertoires. The study did not determine donor HLA types. Both the Jaccard index and the count of highly shared sequences showed that healthy controls shared more CDR3s between individuals than HIV+ patients did. Size-matched repertoire data did not replicate the apparent post-therapy recovery of the Gini index in HIV-infected patients. A major limit on how widely the findings apply, in the view of the authors, was that only sixteen HIV-infected individuals were processed. Using whole blood restricted sequencing depth and prevented separating the dynamics of distinct T-cell subpopulations. Roughly threefold more distinct CDR3s and higher Shannon diversity were observed in healthy control repertoires than in untreated HIV+ repertoires. Compared with controls, HIV-infected patients showed significantly different mean usage of eight alpha and eight beta V genes. Unequal numbers of distinct sequences between patients and controls complicated comparisons, and size-matching overweighted rare events from HIV-infected data. HIV-associated CDR3s exhibited a significant reduction in frequency during therapy, whereas CMV-associated CDR3s exhibited no significant change, although the majority increased in frequency.

As encoded in the germline V gene, CDR1 is LGHNA while CDR2 is YNFKEQ. V is shortened by 0 bases, J by 5 bases, and the region joining them spans 12 bases. Reading from cysteine to phenylalanine, the CDR3 counts 15 amino acids. Just the 45-base CDR3 DNA is kept, in frame starting at base 1. The sequence came from an adult with HIV infection. The chain couples TRBV4-2 to TRBJ2-3; a confident D gene designation cannot be given. The specimen comprised blood, sampled before antiretroviral therapy. The DNA sequence is given as TGTGCCAGCAGCCAAGATGGAAGGATAGAAGATACGCAGTATTTT. It is translated as CASSQDGRIEDTQYF.